Presented here are 17 T cell receptor beta chains from one specimen sequenced in a study of OX40 agonist ivuxolimab in advanced cancers. Produced via immunoSEQ multiplex PCR; TCRdb's table is partial and in-frame only. The sample yields about 69,000 clones, around four fifths seen once. Sequenced material: CD4+ or CD8+ T cells sorted from blood, taken in a trial of the OX40 agonist ivuxolimab. These receptors came from an adult with an advanced solid tumor such as melanoma, head and neck, liver or kidney cancer.

CDR3 sequence reads: CASSSPRGTQYF. Here the CDR3 DNA reads TGTGCCAGCAGTTCACCCAGAGGGACCCAGTACTTC. The rearrangement uses TRBV6-5 and TRBJ2-5; no definite D call. Per germline, CDR1 MNHEY and CDR2 SVGAGI. V gave up 4 bases and J gave up 7 bases, with 10 bases separating them. The CDR3 has 12 amino acids.

The chain combines TRBV11-2 with TRBJ2-7; 7 nucleotides align to TRBD2. CDR1 is SGHAT, CDR2 FQNNGV, per germline. J lost 2 bases, V lost 5 bases, and 15 bases had no gene match. There are 17 residues in the CDR3. The DNA of the CDR3 is TGTGCCAGCAGCAGAAACCAAGCGGGAACACTTACCTACGAGCAGTACTTC. Translation: CASSRNQAGTLTYEQYF.

The V gene is TRBV5-4, the J gene TRBJ2-1, with 13 bases aligning to TRBD2. V was clipped by 3 bases and J by 1 base; unmatched bases: 7. The CDR3 covers 18 residues. CDR1 is SGHNT and CDR2 is YYREEE in the germline V gene (reference sequence). CDR3 sequence (DNA): TGTGCCAGCAGCTCAAGGACTAGCGGGGGAAAGTCCTACAATGAGCAGTTCTTC. Residues: CASSSRTSGGKSYNEQFF.

V gene TRBV18 combines with J gene TRBJ1-5, with D possibly TRBD1 on 6 matching bases. Per germline, CDR1 KGHSH and CDR2 LQKENI. With 6 bases removed from V and 4 bases from J, the gap between germline ends came to 10 bases. The CDR3 length is 13 residues. CDR3 nucleotides: TGTGCCAGCTCCCGACAGGATAATCAGCCCCAGCATTTT. Translating gives CASSRQDNQPQHF. The full variable domain, its missing parts supplied by reference TRBV18 and TRBJ1-5, is NAGVMQNPRHLVRRRGQEARLRCSPMKGHSHVYWYRQLPEEGLKFMVYLQKENIIDESGMPKERFSAEFPKEGPSILRIQQVVRGDSAAYFCASSRQDNQPQHFGDGTRLSIL.

This sequence joins TRBV5-5 and TRBJ2-5; no firm D call. CDR1 and CDR2 from the germline V gene are SGHKS and YYEKEE (reference sequence). Deletions cut 1 base from V and 2 bases from J, with 9 bases between. The CDR3 totals 14 residues. CDR3: CASSLMWGQETQYF. CDR3 sequence (DNA): TGTGCCAGCAGCTTGATGTGGGGACAAGAGACCCAGTACTTC.

This chain uses TRBV28 with TRBJ1-1; D unresolved. V was shortened by 5 bases and J by 1 base, with 11 bases between the two germline ends. The CDR3 is 14 residues long. The germline CDR1 and CDR2 sequences are MDHEN and SYDVKM. CDR3 nucleotides: TGTGCCAGCAGTCGAGACACCTCGAACACTGAAGCTTTCTTT. Translating gives CASSRDTSNTEAFF.

The rearrangement uses TRBV5-4 and TRBJ2-6; D is perhaps TRBD2 (6 bases). Trimming left V 6 bases short and J 3 bases short, with 22 bases between. CDR1 SGHNT and CDR2 YYREEE come from the germline V gene (reference sequence). The CDR3 consists of 18 residues. The CDR3 spells CASTTEGGVRGGANVLTF. The CDR3, as DNA: TGTGCCAGCACCACGGAGGGCGGGGTGAGAGGTGGGGCCAACGTCCTGACTTTC.

In its sample, this clone was seen once. This rearrangement joins TRBV6-1 to TRBJ2-7, with 9 positions matching TRBD1. Germline V gene lookup returns CDR1 MNHNS and CDR2 SASEGT. V lost 1 base, J lost 5 bases, and 3 bases stayed unmatched. CDR3 size: 14 residues. The CDR3 sequence is CASSEDRGQNEQYF. As DNA, the CDR3 is TGTGCCAGCAGTGAAGACAGGGGGCAGAACGAGCAGTACTTC.

The rearrangement links TRBV7-9 to TRBJ1-6; perhaps TRBD1 as D (6 bases). The CDR3 runs 14 residues. Germline CDR1 SEHNR, CDR2 FQNEAQ (reference sequence). Trimming left V 6 bases short and J 6 bases short, with 12 bases between. The CDR3 sequence: CASSSDRTNSPLHF. The CDR3 DNA is TGTGCCAGCAGTTCCGACAGGACTAATTCACCCCTCCACTTT.

The chain links TRBV6-5 to TRBJ1-6, with a possible D match to TRBD1 (5 bases). The V end lost 6 bases, the J end lost 10 bases, and 16 bases lay between the germline ends. The CDR3 runs 14 residues. The germline V gene encodes CDR1 MNHEY and CDR2 SVGAGI. The CDR3 DNA reads as TGTGCCAGCAGCCTGAACGGGGGGGACTCACCCCTCCACTTT. Translating it yields CASSLNGGDSPLHF.

CDR3 residues: CAWRLGQTSGNTIYF. As DNA, the CDR3 is TGTGCCTGGAGGTTAGGACAGACCTCTGGAAACACCATATATTTT. The chain employs TRBV30 and TRBJ1-3; TRBD1 might be the D (6 bases). V was shortened by 3 bases and J by 0 bases, with 12 bases between the two germline ends. Germline CDR1 GTSNPN, CDR2 SVGIG (reference sequence). The CDR3 has 15 amino acids.

The chain uses TRBV19 and TRBJ2-1; possibly TRBD1 for D (6 bases). V was pared by 3 bases and J by 4 bases, with 7 bases between. Looked up from germline, CDR1 is LNHDA and CDR2 is SQIVND (reference sequence). CDR3 length equals 13 residues. This CDR3 is CASSIDRYNEQFF. CDR3 in DNA: TGTGCCAGTAGTATCGACAGGTACAATGAGCAGTTCTTC.

This chain uses TRBV29-1 with TRBJ2-7, with 10 positions matching TRBD2. Germline-derived CDR1 and CDR2 are SQVTM and ANQGSEA. The CDR3 consists of 13 residues. J gave up 5 bases and V 2 bases, and 3 bases lay outside the gene matches. The CDR3 reads CSVESSGGHEQYF. The CDR3 region has the DNA TGCAGCGTTGAATCTAGCGGGGGCCACGAGCAGTACTTC.

The V and J genes are TRBV18 and TRBJ2-4, with 9 bases lining up with TRBD1. V shed 3 bases and J 0 bases; nucleotides not matched to a gene: 9. The CDR3 loop spans 18 amino acids. CDR1 and CDR2 (germline): KGHSH, LQKENI. CDR3 bases: TGTGCCAGCTCACCCCCCGGGACAGGGAACATAGCCAAAAACATTCAGTACTTC. Residues: CASSPPGTGNIAKNIQYF.

The V gene is TRBV9, the J gene TRBJ2-7; D possibly corresponds to TRBD2 (5 bases). The V end was cut by 4 bases, the J end by 5 bases, with 22 bases between. The CDR3 covers 16 residues. CDR1 and CDR2 from the germline V gene are SGDLS and YYNGEE. The CDR3, as DNA: TGTGCCAGCAGCACCTCCCGAGACGGGGTGGACCACGAGCAGTACTTC. It is translated as CASSTSRDGVDHEQYF.

The chain combines TRBV7-9 with TRBJ2-7; a possible D gene is TRBD2 (5 bases). V dropped 2 bases and J dropped 3 bases, with 11 bases sitting between them. Germline V gene sequence: CDR1 SEHNR, CDR2 FQNEAQ (reference sequence). This CDR3 is 14 amino acids long. CDR3 amino acids: CASSLTTGIYEQYF. CDR3 DNA: TGTGCCAGCAGCTTAACGACCGGGATCTACGAGCAGTACTTC.

The chain employs TRBV11-2 and TRBJ2-7; 11 bases line up with TRBD2. Germline V gene sequence: CDR1 SGHAT, CDR2 FQNNGV. V shed 5 bases, J shed 5 bases, and the junction held 14 bases outside the gene matches. CDR3 length: 17 residues. The CDR3 spells CASSPRLAGSTFHEQYF. CDR3 sequence (DNA): TGTGCCAGCAGCCCCCGACTAGCGGGATCGACTTTCCACGAGCAGTACTTC.